A single sample is the source of the 15 T cell receptor beta chains below, sequenced in a study of shared clonotypes between healthy human individuals. Using immunoSEQ multiplex PCR, the repertoire was profiled, and TCRdb retains in-frame clones only, with some absent. The table lists some 2,500,000 clones, approximately 94% of them singletons, with 0.35% to 0.45% in the top ten. Input material: naive CD4+ T cells from PBMCs. Subset noted: CD45RA+ positively selected. These TCRs come from a man aged 18 to 30 in good health. Some clones in this sample may be carry-over from other donors' samples.

The V gene is TRBV18, the J gene TRBJ1-3; 7 bases match TRBD1. The germline V gene has CDR1 KGHSH and CDR2 LQKENI. This CDR3 has 16 amino acids. V dropped 6 bases and J dropped 4; count of bases not matched to a gene: 12. CDR3 nucleotide sequence: TGTGCCAGCTCGCCAACTCCACTACAGGGGGGAAACACCATATATTTT. Translation gives CASSPTPLQGGNTIYF. Drawing the rest from reference TRBV18 and TRBJ1-3, the complete variable domain is NAGVMQNPRHLVRRRGQEARLRCSPMKGHSHVYWYRQLPEEGLKFMVYLQKENIIDESGMPKERFSAEFPKEGPSILRIQQVVRGDSAAYFCASSPTPLQGGNTIYFGEGSWLTVV.

The chain has TRBV7-9 and TRBJ2-1; 7 positions agree with TRBD2. CDR3 length: 16 amino acids. The germline V gene has CDR1 SEHNR and CDR2 FQNEAQ (reference sequence). V was pared by 5 bases and J by 1 base, with 8 bases of the junction left unmatched. CDR3 DNA: TGTGCCAGCAGCCAATATCTAGCGGTTTCCTACAATGAGCAGTTCTTC. This encodes CASSQYLAVSYNEQFF.

J is TRBJ2-1 and V is TRBV2; unclear D gene. With 4 bases removed from V and 7 bases from J, the gap between germline ends came to 8 bases. The CDR3 has 12 amino acids. The germline CDR1 and CDR2 sequences are SNHLY and FYNNEI. DNA of the CDR3: TGTGCCAGCAGTGTGGAATGGAATGAGCAGTTCTTC. This encodes CASSVEWNEQFF.

The chain links TRBV6-6 to TRBJ2-1; D is ambiguous. From germline, CDR1 is MNHNY and CDR2 SVGAGI (reference sequence). Between the trimmed V and J ends, which lost 4 bases and 7 bases, there was a span of 8 bases. This CDR3 has 12 residues. This CDR3 reads CASSFLRNEQFF. CDR3 DNA: TGTGCCAGCAGTTTTTTGCGGAATGAGCAGTTCTTC.

V gene TRBV5-6 combines with J gene TRBJ2-4; the D gene is possibly TRBD2 (6 bases). CDR1 SGHDT and CDR2 YYEEEE come from the germline V gene. V dropped 2 bases and J dropped 0 bases, with 21 bases sitting between them. The CDR3 is made up of 19 amino acids. CDR3 sequence reads: CASSFAISGGKEAKNIQYF. The CDR3 DNA reads TGTGCCAGCAGCTTCGCCATCTCGGGCGGGAAAGAAGCCAAAAACATTCAGTACTTC. Complete variable domain (other parts from reference TRBV5-6 and TRBJ2-4): DAGVTQSPTHLIKTRGQQVTLRCSPKSGHDTVSWYQQALGQGPQFIFQYYEEEERQRGNFPDRFSGHQFPNYSSELNVNALLLGDSALYLCASSFAISGGKEAKNIQYFGAGTRLSVL.

This rearrangement joins TRBV2 to TRBJ1-2; perhaps TRBD1 as D (6 bases). V lost 6 bases, J lost 2 bases, and 10 bases lay in between. CDR3 length: 13 amino acids. Per germline, CDR1 SNHLY and CDR2 FYNNEI. Here the CDR3 reads CASRNRENYGYTF. DNA of the CDR3: TGTGCCAGCAGGAACAGGGAAAACTATGGCTACACCTTC.

The chain uses TRBV11-3 and TRBJ2-1; 11 nucleotides line up with TRBD2. The V gene's germline CDR1 is SGHNT and CDR2 YENEEA. Trimming at V came to 2 bases and at J to 3 bases, leaving 6 bases not matched to a gene. CDR3 length: 17 amino acids. The CDR3 nucleotides are TGTGCCAGCAGCTTAACCGGGACTAGCGGACGCTACAATGAGCAGTTCTTC. This codes for CASSLTGTSGRYNEQFF.

V usage is TRBV5-6 and J usage is TRBJ2-3; D gene uncertain. The CDR3 runs to 17 residues. Per the germline V gene, CDR1 is SGHDT and CDR2 is YYEEEE. V was trimmed by 1 base and J by 1 base, leaving 16 bases between them. The CDR3 DNA follows: TGTGCCAGCAGCTTGACTTTCGGGCAGGCGCGCACAGATACGCAGTATTTT. Encoded protein: CASSLTFGQARTDTQYF.

As concerns this clone: Different DNA sequences within this sample yield the same CDR3. The chain carries TRBV7-2 and TRBJ2-3; no definite D call. The V and J ends lost 2 bases and 3 bases respectively, with 9 bases between them. Germline V gives CDR1 SGHTA, CDR2 FQGNSA. The CDR3 runs to 14 residues. The CDR3 loop is CASSLSRSTDTQYF. CDR3 sequence (DNA): TGTGCCAGCAGCTTAAGCAGGTCGACAGATACGCAGTATTTT.

The chain carries TRBV6-5 and TRBJ2-3; 11 nucleotides align to TRBD2. CDR1 is MNHEY, CDR2 SVGAGI, per germline. Trimming took 4 bases from V and 0 from J; bases not matched to a gene: 3. CDR3 size: 16 residues. The CDR3 here is CASSSRTSGSTDTQYF. The CDR3 nucleotides are TGTGCCAGCAGTTCCCGGACTAGCGGGAGCACAGATACGCAGTATTTT.

This clone was recorded only once. The rearrangement links TRBV29-1 to TRBJ2-3; the D is unclear. The germline gives CDR1 SQVTM, CDR2 ANQGSEA. The CDR3 consists of 13 residues. V was cut by 7 bases and J by 11 bases, with 22 bases left in between. CDR3 nucleotides: TGCAGCGGAGGCCTATCGACCGACGTCTGGCAGTATTTT. Translation: CSGGLSTDVWQYF.

The J gene is TRBJ1-1, the V gene TRBV29-1; D unresolved. The V gene's germline CDR1 is SQVTM and CDR2 ANQGSEA. The V end was cut by 3 bases, the J end by 1 base, with 9 bases between. The CDR3 is 13 residues long. This CDR3 is CSVETLWNTEAFF. The CDR3 bases are TGCAGCGTTGAGACTCTGTGGAACACTGAAGCTTTCTTT.

As regards this clone: At one end, the junction sequence differs from germline, possibly due to a read error. The chain links TRBV6-6 to TRBJ1-2, with unresolved D. CDR3 length equals 15 residues. Germline CDR1 MNHNY, CDR2 SVGAGI (reference sequence). Here the CDR3 reads CASTYSGDSYYGYTF. CDR3 DNA sequence: TGTGCCAGCACTTACTCCGGGGATTCTTACTATGGCTACACCTTC.

The chain employs TRBV28 and TRBJ2-5; 8 bases align to TRBD1. The DNA end favors TRBJ2-7, so the J call may be wrong. The CDR3 has 15 residues. Per the germline V gene, CDR1 is MDHEN and CDR2 is SYDVKM. The CDR3 DNA follows: TGTGCCAGCAGTCCACGACTTGACAGGGGCTACGAGCAGTACTTC. Its translation: CASSPRLDRGYEQYF.

V gene TRBV9 combines with J gene TRBJ2-5, with 15 bases aligning to TRBD2. This CDR3 region has 19 residues. Germline V gives CDR1 SGDLS, CDR2 YYNGEE. V shed 3 bases and J 0 bases; nucleotides not matched to a gene: 9. The CDR3 DNA follows: TGTGCCAGCAGCGATAAACTGGGACTAGCGGGGGGAAACCAAGAGACCCAGTACTTC. Translated: CASSDKLGLAGGNQETQYF. The complete variable domain, with remaining parts taken from reference TRBV9 and TRBJ2-5, reads DSGVTQTPKHLITATGQRVTLRCSPRSGDLSVYWYQQSLDQGLQFLIQYYNGEERAKGNILERFSAQQFPDLHSELNLSSLELGDSALYFCASSDKLGLAGGNQETQYFGPGTRLLVL.